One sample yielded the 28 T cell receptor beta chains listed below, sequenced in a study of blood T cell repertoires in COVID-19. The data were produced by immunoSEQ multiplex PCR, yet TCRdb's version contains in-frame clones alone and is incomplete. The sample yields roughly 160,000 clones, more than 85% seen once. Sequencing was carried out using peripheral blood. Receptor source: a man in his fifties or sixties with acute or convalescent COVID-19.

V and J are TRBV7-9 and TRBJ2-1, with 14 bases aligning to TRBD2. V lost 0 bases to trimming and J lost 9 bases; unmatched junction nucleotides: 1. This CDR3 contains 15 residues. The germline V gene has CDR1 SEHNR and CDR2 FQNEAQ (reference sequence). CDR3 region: CASSLAGTSGSEQFF. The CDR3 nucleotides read TGTGCCAGCAGCTTAGCTGGGACTAGCGGGAGTGAGCAGTTCTTC.

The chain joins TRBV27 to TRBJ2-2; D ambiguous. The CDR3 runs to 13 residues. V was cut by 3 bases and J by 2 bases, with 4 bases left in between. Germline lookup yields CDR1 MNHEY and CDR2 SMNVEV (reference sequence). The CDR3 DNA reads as TGTGCCAGCAGTTTTTCAAACACCGGGGAGCTGTTTTTT. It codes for CASSFSNTGELFF.

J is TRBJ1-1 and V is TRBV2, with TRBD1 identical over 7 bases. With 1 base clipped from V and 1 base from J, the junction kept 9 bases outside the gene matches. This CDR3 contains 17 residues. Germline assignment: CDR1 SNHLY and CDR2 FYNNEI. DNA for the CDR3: TGTGCCAGCAGTGAAGGGACAGGCCGTGGTAGGAACACTGAAGCTTTCTTT. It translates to CASSEGTGRGRNTEAFF. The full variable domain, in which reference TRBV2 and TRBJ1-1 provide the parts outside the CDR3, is EPEVTQTPSHQVTQMGQEVILRCVPISNHLYFYWYRQILGQKVEFLVSFYNNEISEKSEIFDDQFSVERPDGSNFTLKIRSTKLEDSAMYFCASSEGTGRGRNTEAFFGQGTRLTVV.

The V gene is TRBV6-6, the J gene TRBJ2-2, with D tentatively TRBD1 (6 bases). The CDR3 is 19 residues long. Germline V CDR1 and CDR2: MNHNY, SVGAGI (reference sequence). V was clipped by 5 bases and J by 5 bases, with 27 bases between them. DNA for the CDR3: TGTGCCAGCAGTCCCCGCCCTAATGGACAGTTTCCTAGGACCGGGGAGCTGTTTTTT. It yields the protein CASSPRPNGQFPRTGELFF.

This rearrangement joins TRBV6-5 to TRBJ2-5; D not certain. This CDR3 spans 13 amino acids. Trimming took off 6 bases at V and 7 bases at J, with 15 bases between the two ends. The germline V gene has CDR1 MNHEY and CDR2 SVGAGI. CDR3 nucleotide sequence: TGTGCCAGCAGGTCTACCGCTGTCCGGACCCAGTACTTC. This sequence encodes CASRSTAVRTQYF.

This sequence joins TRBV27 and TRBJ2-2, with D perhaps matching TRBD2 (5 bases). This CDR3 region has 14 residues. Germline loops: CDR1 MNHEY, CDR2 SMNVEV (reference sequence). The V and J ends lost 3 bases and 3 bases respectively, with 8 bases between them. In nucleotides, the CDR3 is TGTGCCAGCAGTTTTACTAGATACACCGGGGAGCTGTTTTTT. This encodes CASSFTRYTGELFF.

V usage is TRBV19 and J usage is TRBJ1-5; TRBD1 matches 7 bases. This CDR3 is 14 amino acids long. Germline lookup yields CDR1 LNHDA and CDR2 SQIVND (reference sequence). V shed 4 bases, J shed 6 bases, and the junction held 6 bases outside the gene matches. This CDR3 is CASSKGRGPQPQHF. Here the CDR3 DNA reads TGTGCCAGTAGTAAAGGTAGGGGGCCTCAGCCCCAGCATTTT. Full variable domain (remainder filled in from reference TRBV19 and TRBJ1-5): DGGITQSPKYLFRKEGQNVTLSCEQNLNHDAMYWYRQDPGQGLRLIYYSQIVNDFQKGDIAEGYSVSREKKESFPLTVTSAQKNPTAFYLCASSKGRGPQPQHFGDGTRLSIL.

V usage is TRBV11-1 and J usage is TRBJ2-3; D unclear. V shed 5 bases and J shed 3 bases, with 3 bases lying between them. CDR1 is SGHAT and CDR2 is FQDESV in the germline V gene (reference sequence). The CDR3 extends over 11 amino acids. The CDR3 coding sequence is TGTGCCAGCAGCCTGACAGATACGCAGTATTTT. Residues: CASSLTDTQYF. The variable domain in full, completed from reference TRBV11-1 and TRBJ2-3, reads EAEVAQSPRYKITEKSQAVAFWCDPISGHATLYWYRQILGQGPELLVQFQDESVVDDSQLPKDRFSAERLKGVDSTLKIQPAELGDSAMYLCASSLTDTQYFGPGTRLTVL.

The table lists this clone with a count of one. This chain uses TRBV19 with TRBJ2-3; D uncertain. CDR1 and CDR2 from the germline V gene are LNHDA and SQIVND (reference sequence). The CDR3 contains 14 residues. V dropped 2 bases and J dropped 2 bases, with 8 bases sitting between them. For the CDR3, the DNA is TGTGCCAGTAGTATATCCCCAAACACAGATACGCAGTATTTT. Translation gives CASSISPNTDTQYF.

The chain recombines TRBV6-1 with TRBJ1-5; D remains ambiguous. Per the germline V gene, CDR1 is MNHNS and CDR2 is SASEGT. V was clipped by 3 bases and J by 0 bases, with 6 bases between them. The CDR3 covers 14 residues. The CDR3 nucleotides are TGTGCCAGCAGTGACCTAAATAGCAATCAGCCCCAGCATTTT. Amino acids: CASSDLNSNQPQHF.

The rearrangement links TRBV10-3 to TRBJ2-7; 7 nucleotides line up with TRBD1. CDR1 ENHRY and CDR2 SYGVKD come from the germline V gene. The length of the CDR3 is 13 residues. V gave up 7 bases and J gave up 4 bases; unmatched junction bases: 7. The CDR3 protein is CAITGQQGYEQYF. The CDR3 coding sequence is TGTGCCATCACGGGACAGCAGGGGTACGAGCAGTACTTC.

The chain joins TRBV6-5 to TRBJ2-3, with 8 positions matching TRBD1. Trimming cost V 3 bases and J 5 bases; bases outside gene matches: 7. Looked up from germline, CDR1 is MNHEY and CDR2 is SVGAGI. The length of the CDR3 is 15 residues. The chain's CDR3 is CASSYNQGAKDTQYF. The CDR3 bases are TGTGCCAGCAGTTATAATCAGGGGGCGAAAGATACGCAGTATTTT.

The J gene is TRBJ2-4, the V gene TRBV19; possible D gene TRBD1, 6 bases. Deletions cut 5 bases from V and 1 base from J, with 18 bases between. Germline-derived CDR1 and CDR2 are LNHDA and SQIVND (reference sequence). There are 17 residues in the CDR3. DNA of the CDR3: TGTGCCAGTAGTTCGCCCCGGGACACCTACGCCAAAAACATTCAGTACTTC. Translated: CASSSPRDTYAKNIQYF.

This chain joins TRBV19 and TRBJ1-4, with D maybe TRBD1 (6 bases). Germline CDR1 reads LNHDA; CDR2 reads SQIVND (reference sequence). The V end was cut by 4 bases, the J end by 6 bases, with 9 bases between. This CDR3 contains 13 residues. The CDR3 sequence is CASSNRVYEKLFF. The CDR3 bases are TGTGCCAGTAGTAACAGGGTGTATGAAAAACTGTTTTTT.

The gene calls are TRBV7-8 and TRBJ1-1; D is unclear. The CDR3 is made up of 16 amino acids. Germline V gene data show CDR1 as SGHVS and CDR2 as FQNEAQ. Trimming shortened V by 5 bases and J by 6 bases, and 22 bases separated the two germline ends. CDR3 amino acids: CASSPSNMRGRAEAFF. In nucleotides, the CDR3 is TGTGCCAGCAGCCCTAGTAATATGCGGGGAAGGGCTGAAGCTTTCTTT.

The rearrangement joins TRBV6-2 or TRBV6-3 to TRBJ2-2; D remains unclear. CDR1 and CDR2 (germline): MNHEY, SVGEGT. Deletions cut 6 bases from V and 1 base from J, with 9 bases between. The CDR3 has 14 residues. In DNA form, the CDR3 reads TGTGCCAGCAGCCACCACAAGAACACCGGGGAGCTGTTTTTT. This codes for CASSHHKNTGELFF.

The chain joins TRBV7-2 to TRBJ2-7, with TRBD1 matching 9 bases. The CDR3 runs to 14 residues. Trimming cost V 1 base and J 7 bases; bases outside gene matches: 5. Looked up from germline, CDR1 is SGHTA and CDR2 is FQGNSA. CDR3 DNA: TGTGCCAGCAGCTTAGGGACAGGGGTCGGGGAGCAGTACGTC. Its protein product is CASSLGTGVGEQYV.

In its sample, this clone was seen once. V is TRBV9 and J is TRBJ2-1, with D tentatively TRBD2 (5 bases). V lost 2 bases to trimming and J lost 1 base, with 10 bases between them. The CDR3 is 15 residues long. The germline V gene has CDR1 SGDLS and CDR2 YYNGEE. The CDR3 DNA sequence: TGTGCCAGCAGCGTTGAGGGAAGGTCCTACAATGAGCAGTTCTTC. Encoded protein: CASSVEGRSYNEQFF.

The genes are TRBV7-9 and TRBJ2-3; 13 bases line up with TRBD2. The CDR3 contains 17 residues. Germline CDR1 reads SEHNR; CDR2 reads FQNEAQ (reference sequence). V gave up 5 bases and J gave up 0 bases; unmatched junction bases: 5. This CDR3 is CASSAKLAGGSTDTQYF. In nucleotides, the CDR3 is TGTGCCAGCAGCGCAAAACTAGCGGGAGGGAGCACAGATACGCAGTATTTT.

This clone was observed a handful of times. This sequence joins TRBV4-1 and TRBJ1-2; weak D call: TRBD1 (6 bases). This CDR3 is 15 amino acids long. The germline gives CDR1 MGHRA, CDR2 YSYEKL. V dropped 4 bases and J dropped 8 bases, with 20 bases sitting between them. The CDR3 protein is CASSRAGQSFGGYTF. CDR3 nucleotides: TGCGCCAGCAGCCGGGCCGGACAGTCCTTTGGAGGCTACACCTTC.

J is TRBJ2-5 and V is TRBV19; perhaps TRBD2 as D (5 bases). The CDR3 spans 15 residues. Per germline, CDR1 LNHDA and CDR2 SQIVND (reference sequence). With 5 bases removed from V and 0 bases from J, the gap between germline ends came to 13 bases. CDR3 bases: TGTGCCAGTAGTCGAGGGTCCGTGTACCAAGAGACCCAGTACTTC. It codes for CASSRGSVYQETQYF.

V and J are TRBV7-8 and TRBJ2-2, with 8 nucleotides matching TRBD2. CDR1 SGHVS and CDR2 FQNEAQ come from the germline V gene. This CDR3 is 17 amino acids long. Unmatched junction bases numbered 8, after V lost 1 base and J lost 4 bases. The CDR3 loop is CASSLDLRGAPTGELFF. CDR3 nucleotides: TGTGCCAGCAGCTTAGACTTGCGGGGGGCGCCCACCGGGGAGCTGTTTTTT.

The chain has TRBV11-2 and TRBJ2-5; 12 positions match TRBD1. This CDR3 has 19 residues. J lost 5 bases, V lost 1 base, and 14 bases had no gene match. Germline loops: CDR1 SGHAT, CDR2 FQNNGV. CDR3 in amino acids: CASSLVGPGTGGLTETQYF. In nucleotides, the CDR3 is TGTGCCAGCAGCTTAGTGGGACCCGGGACAGGGGGCTTAACGGAGACCCAGTACTTC.

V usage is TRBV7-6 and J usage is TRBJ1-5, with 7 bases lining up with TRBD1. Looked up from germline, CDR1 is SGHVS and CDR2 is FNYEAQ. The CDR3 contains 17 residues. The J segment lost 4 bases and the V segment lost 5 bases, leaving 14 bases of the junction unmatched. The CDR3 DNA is TGTGCCAGCAGCCCAGACCGGACAGGATCTATTAATCAGCCCCAGCATTTT. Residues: CASSPDRTGSINQPQHF.

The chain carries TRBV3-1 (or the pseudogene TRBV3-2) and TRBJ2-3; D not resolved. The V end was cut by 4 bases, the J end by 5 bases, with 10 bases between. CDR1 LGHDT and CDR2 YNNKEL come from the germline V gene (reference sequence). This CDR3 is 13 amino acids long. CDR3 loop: CASSRKSVDTQYF. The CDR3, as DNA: TGTGCCAGCAGCCGCAAGTCGGTAGATACGCAGTATTTT.

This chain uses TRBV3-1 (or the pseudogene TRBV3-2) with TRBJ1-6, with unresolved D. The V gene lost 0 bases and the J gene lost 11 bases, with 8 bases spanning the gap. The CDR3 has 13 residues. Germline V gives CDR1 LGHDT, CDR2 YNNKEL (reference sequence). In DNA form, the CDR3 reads TGTGCCAGCAGCCAAGATAGTTATACACCCCTCCACTTT. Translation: CASSQDSYTPLHF.

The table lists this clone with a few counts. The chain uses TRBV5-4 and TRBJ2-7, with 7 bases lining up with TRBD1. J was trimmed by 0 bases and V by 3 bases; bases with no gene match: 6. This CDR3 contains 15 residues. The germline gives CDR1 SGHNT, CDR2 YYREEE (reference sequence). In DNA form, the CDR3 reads TGTGCCAGCAGCTCGGCCGGGACAGCCTCCTACGAGCAGTACTTC. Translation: CASSSAGTASYEQYF. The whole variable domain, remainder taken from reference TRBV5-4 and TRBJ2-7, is ETGVTQSPTHLIKTRGQQVTLRCSSQSGHNTVSWYQQALGQGPQFIFQYYREEENGRGNFPPRFSGLQFPNYSSELNVNALELDDSALYLCASSSAGTASYEQYFGPGTRLTVT.

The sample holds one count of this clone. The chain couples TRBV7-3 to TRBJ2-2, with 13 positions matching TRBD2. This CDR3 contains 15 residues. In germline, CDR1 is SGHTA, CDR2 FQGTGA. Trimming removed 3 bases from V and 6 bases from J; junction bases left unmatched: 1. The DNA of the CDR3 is TGTGCCAGCAGCTTTGGACTAGCGGGAGCCGGGGAGCTGTTTTTT. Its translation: CASSFGLAGAGELFF.